These 12 T cell receptor beta chains came from one sample sequenced in a study of blood T cell repertoires in COVID-19. Repertoires were generated with immunoSEQ multiplex PCR, while TCRdb's copy carries only in-frame clones and drops some. Of 450,000 to 500,000 clones listed, less than 90% are singletons. The sequenced sample was PBMCs or T cells enriched from blood (not recorded which). The source of these receptors is a woman in her sixties who had recovered from COVID-19.

V is TRBV5-1 and J is TRBJ1-1; D is ambiguous. The CDR3 is made up of 14 amino acids. Germline CDR1 SGHRS, CDR2 YFSETQ. Trimming removed 4 bases from V and 5 bases from J, with 15 bases in between. The CDR3 DNA reads TGCGCCAGCAGCCCTGGCGAGGGTTGGACTGAAGCTTTCTTT. Translating gives CASSPGEGWTEAFF.

The chain carries TRBV18 and TRBJ2-2, with D maybe TRBD1 (5 bases). This CDR3 spans 15 amino acids. CDR1 and CDR2 from the germline V gene are KGHSH and LQKENI. The germline V and J ends were trimmed by 0 bases and 5 bases, with 10 bases remaining between them. This chain's CDR3 is CASSPPKGKTGELFF. The DNA for the CDR3 is TGTGCCAGCTCACCACCGAAGGGGAAAACCGGGGAGCTGTTTTTT.

The genes are TRBV18 and TRBJ2-3; no firm D call. V lost 2 bases to trimming and J lost 0 bases, with 12 bases between them. This CDR3 is 16 amino acids long. The germline CDR1 and CDR2 sequences are KGHSH and LQKENI. The CDR3: CASSPFAALSTDTQYF. The CDR3, as DNA: TGTGCCAGCTCACCATTTGCGGCCCTGAGCACAGATACGCAGTATTTT.

The chain combines TRBV7-8 with TRBJ1-5, with 11 bases identical to TRBD1. The germline CDR1 and CDR2 sequences are SGHVS and FQNEAQ. This CDR3 is built from 19 residues. V was clipped by 1 base and J by 2 bases; unmatched bases: 10. DNA of the CDR3: TGTGCCAGCAGCTTAGAAGGACAGGGGGCCCCAGGGCGCAATCAGCCCCAGCATTTT. Its protein is CASSLEGQGAPGRNQPQHF.

The chain recombines TRBV9 with TRBJ2-1; D remains ambiguous. The CDR3 is 14 amino acids. CDR1 and CDR2 (germline): SGDLS, YYNGEE. V shed 2 bases and J shed 5 bases, with 11 bases lying between them. CDR3 DNA: TGTGCCAGCAGCGTCTCAGGAAAGGACAATGAGCAGTTCTTC. Protein sequence: CASSVSGKDNEQFF.

The chain joins TRBV1 to TRBJ1-4. TRBV1 is a recognized pseudogene. This CDR3 has 15 residues. CDR3 DNA sequence: TGCACCAGCAGCTCCCCGACCCCTAGAGGGGAAAAACTGTTTTTT. It translates to CTSSSPTPRGEKLFF.

The genes are TRBV3-1 (or the pseudogene TRBV3-2) and TRBJ1-2, with TRBD1 identical over 8 bases. J was trimmed by 5 bases and V by 1 base; bases with no gene match: 6. The CDR3 runs to 15 residues. Germline values: CDR1 LGHDT, CDR2 YNNKEL (reference sequence). CDR3 region: CASSQAAGGQYGYTF. Written as DNA, the CDR3 is TGTGCCAGCAGCCAAGCTGCAGGGGGCCAATATGGCTACACCTTC.

As regards this clone: Other DNA sequences in this sample translate to the same CDR3. The V gene is TRBV18, the J gene TRBJ1-5, with no clear D. V gave up 3 bases and J gave up 1 base, with 7 bases separating them. Germline V gene sequence: CDR1 KGHSH, CDR2 LQKENI. The CDR3 loop spans 14 amino acids. CDR3 nucleotide sequence: TGTGCCAGCTCACCGAGCATAAGCAATCAGCCCCAGCATTTT. This translates into CASSPSISNQPQHF.

Turning to this clone: At the DNA level, this CDR3 is encoded by other sequences in the same sample as well. V and J are TRBV5-1 and TRBJ2-2; 8 bases are shared with TRBD1. The V gene's germline CDR1 is SGHRS and CDR2 YFSETQ. The CDR3 runs 15 residues. Trimming at V came to 4 bases and at J to 2 bases, leaving 4 bases not matched to a gene. CDR3 amino acids: CASSTGQGNTGELFF. Written as DNA, the CDR3 is TGCGCCAGCAGCACTGGACAGGGAAACACCGGGGAGCTGTTTTTT.

The rearrangement joins TRBV29-1 to TRBJ1-2, with 10 positions matching TRBD1. V gave up 3 bases and J gave up 6 bases; unmatched junction bases: 4. The CDR3 extends over 13 amino acids. The germline V gene has CDR1 SQVTM and CDR2 ANQGSEA. As DNA, the CDR3 is TGCAGCGTTGACCCCGACAGGGGGCATGGCTACACCTTC. The encoded protein is CSVDPDRGHGYTF.

The CDR3 region has the DNA TGCGCCAGCAGCTTGGAGAGACACACAGATACGCAGTATTTT. Encoded protein: CASSLERHTDTQYF. The rearrangement uses TRBV5-1 and TRBJ2-3; D remains ambiguous. V lost 0 bases, J lost 2 bases, and 7 bases lay in between. CDR1 and CDR2 from the germline V gene are SGHRS and YFSETQ. The length of the CDR3 is 14 residues.

This chain uses TRBV2 with TRBJ2-2; TRBD2 agrees at 10 bases. This CDR3 spans 14 amino acids. V lost 6 bases, J lost 6 bases, and 4 bases stayed unmatched. CDR1 is SNHLY, CDR2 FYNNEI, per germline. In nucleotides, the CDR3 is TGTGCCAGCAGAGCGGGGGGGCTATCCGGGGAGCTGTTTTTT. Amino acids: CASRAGGLSGELFF.